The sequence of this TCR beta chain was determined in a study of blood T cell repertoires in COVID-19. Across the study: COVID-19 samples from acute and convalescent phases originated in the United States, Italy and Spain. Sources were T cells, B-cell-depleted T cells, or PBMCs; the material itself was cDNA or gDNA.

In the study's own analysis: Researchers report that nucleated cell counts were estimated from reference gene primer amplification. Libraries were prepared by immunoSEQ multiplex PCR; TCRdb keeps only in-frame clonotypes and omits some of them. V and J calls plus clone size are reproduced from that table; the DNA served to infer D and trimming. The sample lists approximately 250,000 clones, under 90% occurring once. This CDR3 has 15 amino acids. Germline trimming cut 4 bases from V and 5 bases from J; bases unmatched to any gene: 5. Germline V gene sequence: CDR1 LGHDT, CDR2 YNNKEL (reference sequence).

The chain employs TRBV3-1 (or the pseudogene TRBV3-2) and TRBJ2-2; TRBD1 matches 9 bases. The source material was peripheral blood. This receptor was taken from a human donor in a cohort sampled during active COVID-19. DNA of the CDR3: TGTGCCAGCAGCCCCCCACAGGGGGCGACCGGGGAGCTGTTTTTT. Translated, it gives CASSPPQGATGELFF.